This T cell receptor (beta chain) was recorded in a study of blood T cell repertoires in COVID-19. Looking at the study overall: Donors in the United States, Italy and Spain gave samples during acute or convalescent COVID-19. The analysed material was cDNA or gDNA that came from T cells, B-cell-depleted T cells, or PBMCs.

In the authors' workflow: Cell counts per sample came from amplifying reference gene primers. Method: immunoSEQ multiplex PCR; TCRdb's copy keeps in-frame clones and lacks some. V, J and clone size reflect that table, while D and trimming were determined from the DNA. The repertoire consists of about 240,000 clones, with approximately 83% occurring once and the leading ten covering 1.9%. This TCR came from a man aged 25-45 years who had recovered from COVID-19. The sequenced material came from peripheral blood.

The CDR3 protein is CASRQGLNQPQHF. The CDR3, as DNA: TGTGCCAGCCGCCAGGGACTCAATCAGCCCCAGCATTTT. This chain links TRBV28 with TRBJ1-5; a weak D match, TRBD1 (5 bases). Germline lookup yields CDR1 MDHEN and CDR2 SYDVKM. This CDR3 comprises 13 residues. V was clipped by 8 bases and J by 3 bases, with 11 bases between them.